This TCR beta chain is drawn from a study of T-cell memory formation after mild COVID-19. This CDR3 is built from 16 residues. The V segment lost 0 bases and the J segment 0 bases; nucleotides outside the gene matches: 5. CDR1 is DFQATT, CDR2 SNEGSKA, per germline (reference sequence). A note on this clonotype: The antigen is undetermined.

General observations from the study: Nothing showed for sure that second-wave clones peaking on day 37 were SARS-CoV-2 specific. CD8+ contracting clones occupied EMRA, while CD4+ ones occupied mainly CM and EM.

TCR alpha and TCR beta cDNA libraries carrying sample barcodes and UMIs were produced by 5'RACE using constant-segment primers. MiXCR was run by TCRdb on the 5' RACE reads, yielding one entry per CDR3 protein. The sample includes roughly 600,000 distinct CDR3 sequences, around 17% of them seen just once. The sequenced sample was PBMCs or a T cell subset sorted from them (not recorded which). This rearrangement joins TRBV20-1 to TRBJ2-1; 7 nucleotides match TRBD2. The receptor's source is an adult woman who had mild COVID-19 (a few samples of this study predate the infection). Cell type and time point are not known. Written as DNA, the CDR3 is TGCAGTGCTAGAGAGGCGGGGGTCCACTCCTACAATGAGCAGTTCTTC. Translation: CSAREAGVHSYNEQFF.